The T cell receptor (beta chain) under discussion was sequenced for a study of Graves' ophthalmopathy and Graves' hyperthyroidism. Broader study findings: Ophthalmopathy versus stable hyperthyroidism: 13-signature model gave 85% to 90% sensitivity, 75% to 82% specificity. Blood also held most thyroid clonotypes expanded above 0.001 frequency.

Using RNA transcripts, the TCR beta CDR3 regions were amplified. The library came from an HTBI-primed first-round RT-PCR and a second-round multiplex PCR. TCRdb recomputed calls from the multiplex PCR reads with MiXCR, one row per CDR3 protein. The profile covers 560,000 or so distinct CDR3 sequences, with about 35% appearing a single time and 4% to 5% taken by the ten largest. Eligible hyperthyroidism cases comprised new diagnoses of under 2 months' duration in individuals aged 18 to 65. The germline V gene encodes CDR1 LGHNT and CDR2 FRNRAP. The ends lost 3 bases at V and 6 bases at J; junction bases unmatched: 2. The CDR3 loop spans 14 amino acids. Remarks on this clonotype: Its antigen is as yet unknown.

The source is an adult man with Graves' hyperthyroidism. The chain carries TRBV12-5 and TRBJ1-6; 7 bases are shared with TRBD1. The sequencing input was peripheral blood or thyroid tissue (not recorded which). CDR3 bases: TGTGCTAGTGGTTTATCAGGGGGTAATTCACCCCTCCACTTT. Its protein is CASGLSGGNSPLHF.